These 12 T cell receptor beta chains came from one sample sequenced in a study of siplizumab effects on memory and regulatory T cells. Some clones are missing from TCRdb's copy, which holds only in-frame ones; the method was immunoSEQ multiplex PCR. The repertoire holds 100,000 to 120,000 clones, with roughly 92% as singletons. Sequenced: CD4+ T cells sorted from blood. These receptors were taken from a human donor in good health.

The chain is built from TRBV6-5 and TRBJ2-3; D is possibly TRBD2 (7 bases). The CDR3 has 15 residues. Germline assignment: CDR1 MNHEY and CDR2 SVGAGI. The V end lost 2 bases, the J end lost 6 bases, and 15 bases lay between the germline ends. In nucleotides, the CDR3 is TGTGCCAGCAGTTACCGTGGGGGGGCCGAGGATACGCAGTATTTT. This gives the protein CASSYRGGAEDTQYF.

V usage is TRBV19 and J usage is TRBJ2-3, with 7 bases identical to TRBD2. The CDR3 loop spans 15 amino acids. Germline V gene lookup returns CDR1 LNHDA and CDR2 SQIVND (reference sequence). J lost 2 bases, V lost 6 bases, and 8 bases had no gene match. CDR3 DNA: TGTGCCAGTAGAGTGGCCAGCGGGGCCACAGATACGCAGTATTTT. Translated: CASRVASGATDTQYF.

This chain links TRBV11-1 with TRBJ2-1; 8 positions match TRBD1. V shed 2 bases, J shed 4 bases, and the junction held 4 bases outside the gene matches. Germline loops: CDR1 SGHAT, CDR2 FQDESV (reference sequence). The CDR3 totals 15 residues. The CDR3 loop is CASSLRQGKYNEQFF. In nucleotides, the CDR3 is TGTGCCAGCAGCTTACGACAGGGGAAGTACAATGAGCAGTTCTTC.

Here the CDR3 reads CASSRVGRGNTEAFF. The CDR3 bases are TGTGCCAGCAGCCGGGTAGGGAGGGGGAACACTGAAGCTTTCTTT. The chain has TRBV5-4 and TRBJ1-1; the D gene is possibly TRBD1 (5 bases). Trimming removed 4 bases from V and 1 base from J, with 14 bases in between. This CDR3 is built from 15 residues. Germline values: CDR1 SGHNT, CDR2 YYREEE (reference sequence). Combining the CDR3 with reference TRBV5-4 and TRBJ1-1 gives the whole variable domain ETGVTQSPTHLIKTRGQQVTLRCSSQSGHNTVSWYQQALGQGPQFIFQYYREEENGRGNFPPRFSGLQFPNYSSELNVNALELDDSALYLCASSRVGRGNTEAFFGQGTRLTVV.

The chain has TRBV7-2 and TRBJ1-5; D may be TRBD1 (5 bases). V lost 9 bases and J lost 3, with 12 bases in between. There are 13 residues in the CDR3. CDR1 and CDR2 from the germline V gene are SGHTA and FQGNSA. The CDR3 sequence: CASATDYNQPQHF. As DNA, the CDR3 is TGTGCCAGTGCGACAGATTACAATCAGCCCCAGCATTTT.

This chain uses TRBV6-5 with TRBJ2-3; 9 bases line up with TRBD2. In germline, CDR1 is MNHEY, CDR2 SVGAGI. The CDR3 consists of 15 residues. V was clipped by 5 bases and J by 4 bases; unmatched bases: 7. The CDR3, as DNA: TGTGCCAGCAGTCGGGCTAGCGGGGTTGCAGATACGCAGTATTTT. Protein product: CASSRASGVADTQYF.

The V and J genes are TRBV7-2 and TRBJ2-1; the match to TRBD2 covers 7 bases. The CDR3 sequence is 16 residues long. J lost 3 bases, V lost 2 bases, and 7 bases had no gene match. Looked up from germline, CDR1 is SGHTA and CDR2 is FQGNSA. CDR3 sequence: CASSLSVTSSYNEQFF. As DNA, the CDR3 is TGTGCCAGCAGCTTAAGTGTGACTAGCAGCTACAATGAGCAGTTCTTC.

The chain has TRBV19 and TRBJ1-1; D is undetermined. The germline V gene has CDR1 LNHDA and CDR2 SQIVND (reference sequence). V was pared by 3 bases and J by 4 bases, with 12 bases between. The CDR3 consists of 14 residues. CDR3: CASSMRVGRTEAFF. CDR3 bases: TGTGCCAGTAGTATGAGGGTCGGCCGCACTGAAGCTTTCTTT. The whole variable domain, filled in from reference TRBV19 and TRBJ1-1, reads DGGITQSPKYLFRKEGQNVTLSCEQNLNHDAMYWYRQDPGQGLRLIYYSQIVNDFQKGDIAEGYSVSREKKESFPLTVTSAQKNPTAFYLCASSMRVGRTEAFFGQGTRLTVV.

The V call is TRBV10-2, the J call TRBJ1-5, with D possibly being TRBD1 (6 bases). CDR3 length equals 14 residues. V lost 8 bases, J lost 6 bases, and 17 bases lay in between. The germline CDR1 and CDR2 sequences are WSHSY and SAAADI. The CDR3 here is CASSGEGQIQPQHF. As DNA, the CDR3 is TGCGCCAGCTCAGGGGAAGGTCAGATTCAGCCCCAGCATTTT.

Only one count was recorded for this clone. The chain uses TRBV25-1 and TRBJ1-2; D possibly corresponds to TRBD1 (5 bases). Germline values: CDR1 MGHDK, CDR2 SYGVNS. The V end lost 6 bases, the J end lost 5 bases, and 16 bases lay between the germline ends. The CDR3 covers 14 residues. The CDR3 is CASRESGRTYGYTF. CDR3 bases: TGTGCCAGCAGAGAGTCGGGACGGACATATGGCTACACCTTC.

The CDR3 sequence: CASSPEPRDYYTYEQYF. The CDR3 bases are TGCGCCAGCAGCCCTGAACCCCGGGATTACTATACCTACGAGCAGTACTTC. The J gene is TRBJ2-7, the V gene TRBV5-1; possibly TRBD2 for D (5 bases). Trimming removed 4 bases at V and 2 bases at J, with 22 bases between. CDR1 is SGHRS and CDR2 is YFSETQ in the germline V gene. This CDR3 contains 17 residues.

J is TRBJ1-3 and V is TRBV2; 9 bases fit TRBD1. The CDR3 consists of 16 residues. Trimming removed 5 bases from V and 3 bases from J; junction bases left unmatched: 8. Germline lookup yields CDR1 SNHLY and CDR2 FYNNEI. As DNA, the CDR3 is TGTGCCAGCAGTCCGGACAGGGGAAATGGTGGAAACACCATATATTTT. Encoded protein: CASSPDRGNGGNTIYF.